The 2 T cell receptor beta chains presented below share a single source sample, sequenced in a study of cytomegalovirus exposure and HLA in healthy donors. Vbeta (60) and Jbeta (13) primers were used in the PCR. Produced via immunoSEQ multiplex PCR; TCRdb's table is partial and in-frame only. The table shows 100,000 to 120,000 clones, with 83% occurring only once. Sequencing used PBMCs. The receptors were sampled from a man aged 18 to 29 in good health and CMV-seronegative.

This sequence joins TRBV6-4 and TRBJ1-6, with 11 nucleotides matching TRBD1. Per the germline V gene, CDR1 is MRHNA and CDR2 is SNTAGT. The V segment lost 3 bases and the J segment 8 bases; nucleotides outside the gene matches: 0. CDR3 length: 14 residues. CDR3 sequence (DNA): TGTGCCAGCAGTGAGGACAGGGGGCATTCACCCCTCCACTTT. Protein sequence: CASSEDRGHSPLHF.

This clone was observed once. The J gene is TRBJ2-1, the V gene TRBV6-1, with 9 bases aligning to TRBD2. CDR1 and CDR2 (germline): MNHNS, SASEGT. After removal of 3 bases from V and 9 bases from J, the junction contained 15 bases not matched to a gene. There are 17 residues in the CDR3. As DNA, the CDR3 is TGTGCCAGCAGTGATAAGCCCACGGCGGGAGGGCCCGGTGAGCAGTTCTTC. Translating gives CASSDKPTAGGPGEQFF.